Shown below are 14 T cell receptor beta chains from a single sample sequenced in a study of blood T cell repertoires in COVID-19. Measured with immunoSEQ multiplex PCR; TCRdb has only the in-frame clones, and not every one. The sample comprises roughly 670,000 clones, approximately 90% of which are singletons, and approximately 0.25% rests with the top ten. Sequenced input: peripheral blood. The origin of the receptors is a woman aged 18-35 years with acute or convalescent COVID-19.

The chain is built from TRBV19 and TRBJ2-3, with D possibly TRBD1 on 7 matching bases. V was shortened by 5 bases and J by 3 bases, with 15 bases between the two germline ends. Germline CDR1 LNHDA, CDR2 SQIVND (reference sequence). The CDR3 contains 15 residues. The CDR3: CASSLQGGRTDTQYF. The CDR3 DNA reads as TGTGCCAGTAGTCTCCAGGGGGGTCGAACAGATACGCAGTATTTT.

J is TRBJ2-7 and V is TRBV7-9; 10 nucleotides agree with TRBD1. The CDR3 is 14 residues long. Germline CDR1 is SEHNR and CDR2 is FQNEAQ (reference sequence). Losses at the gene ends were 4 bases for V and 5 bases for J; bases not matched to a gene: 5. The CDR3 sequence: CASSSPGTGDEQYF. The CDR3 coding sequence is TGTGCCAGCAGCTCGCCCGGGACAGGGGACGAGCAGTACTTC.

V and J are TRBV6-1 and TRBJ1-5, with D perhaps TRBD1 (6 bases). Germline V gene sequence: CDR1 MNHNS, CDR2 SASEGT. V lost 5 bases and J 0 bases, leaving 11 bases between the germline ends. CDR3 length: 15 amino acids. The CDR3 DNA reads as TGTGCCAGCAGTCCCCGGACAGATAGCAATCAGCCCCAGCATTTT. Translating it yields CASSPRTDSNQPQHF.

The CDR3 region is CASSRADGNTEAFF. The DNA for the CDR3 is TGCGCCAGCAGCCGAGCGGATGGGAACACTGAAGCTTTCTTT. The chain couples TRBV5-1 to TRBJ1-1, with D uncertain. V lost 4 bases to trimming and J lost 1 base, with 11 bases between them. This CDR3 has 14 residues. Germline loops: CDR1 SGHRS, CDR2 YFSETQ.

The chain carries TRBV6-2 or TRBV6-3 and TRBJ1-2; D remains ambiguous. This CDR3 has 15 residues. V was pared by 2 bases and J by 0 bases, with 10 bases between. In germline, CDR1 is MNHEY, CDR2 SVGEGT. The CDR3 DNA reads as TGTGCCAGCAGTTACATAGGGAGTCCTAACTATGGCTACACCTTC. This encodes CASSYIGSPNYGYTF.

This rearrangement joins TRBV10-3 to TRBJ2-1, with TRBD2 identical over 7 bases. The CDR3 is 14 amino acids. Germline loops: CDR1 ENHRY, CDR2 SYGVKD. Losses at the gene ends were 4 bases for V and 1 base for J; bases not matched to a gene: 1. For the CDR3, the DNA is TGTGCCATCAGTGGGCGGGGGTCCTACAATGAGCAGTTCTTC. This translates into CAISGRGSYNEQFF.

The chain uses TRBV18 and TRBJ2-3; D is unclear. Germline assignment: CDR1 KGHSH and CDR2 LQKENI. The CDR3 contains 13 residues. V was clipped by 6 bases and J by 0 bases, with 7 bases between them. CDR3: CASSPSSTDTQYF. In nucleotides, the CDR3 is TGTGCCAGCTCTCCCTCTAGCACAGATACGCAGTATTTT.

This clone has just one count. The rearrangement uses TRBV24-1 and TRBJ2-5; 7 bases agree with TRBD1. The germline V gene has CDR1 KGHDR and CDR2 SFDVKD. V shed 3 bases, J shed 4 bases, and the junction held 4 bases outside the gene matches. The CDR3 loop spans 14 amino acids. The CDR3 loop reads CATSDAGGPETQYF. CDR3 bases: TGTGCCACCAGTGATGCAGGGGGTCCAGAGACCCAGTACTTC.

V and J are TRBV6-5 and TRBJ2-1; TRBD2 aligns across 12 bases. The germline V gene has CDR1 MNHEY and CDR2 SVGAGI. The ends lost 6 bases at V and 4 bases at J; junction bases unmatched: 4. The CDR3 is 15 residues long. CDR3 nucleotides: TGTGCCAGCAGCCCAACTAGCGGGGGGTACAATGAGCAGTTCTTC. It codes for CASSPTSGGYNEQFF.

Regarding this clone: In the same sample, other DNA sequences code for this CDR3. The chain employs TRBV30 and TRBJ1-1; D is unresolved. This CDR3 has 12 residues. Germline V CDR1 and CDR2: GTSNPN, SVGIG (reference sequence). V was pared by 3 bases and J by 3 bases, with 8 bases between. For the CDR3, the DNA is TGTGCCTGGAGCCCCGGAGACACTGAAGCTTTCTTT. This gives the protein CAWSPGDTEAFF.

The chain joins TRBV5-6 to TRBJ2-7; TRBD1 matches 7 bases. V was pared by 4 bases and J by 7 bases, with 8 bases of the junction left unmatched. Germline V CDR1 and CDR2: SGHDT, YYEEEE. The CDR3 is made up of 13 amino acids. CDR3 sequence (DNA): TGTGCCAGCAGCGTCGGGACAGCTGGAGAGCAGTACTTC. Amino acids: CASSVGTAGEQYF. The full variable domain, its missing parts supplied by reference TRBV5-6 and TRBJ2-7, is DAGVTQSPTHLIKTRGQQVTLRCSPKSGHDTVSWYQQALGQGPQFIFQYYEEEERQRGNFPDRFSGHQFPNYSSELNVNALLLGDSALYLCASSVGTAGEQYFGPGTRLTVT.

The chain uses TRBV2 and TRBJ2-3, with D perhaps matching TRBD2 (6 bases). V lost 4 bases, J lost 0 bases, and 14 bases lay in between. The CDR3 extends over 16 amino acids. The germline V gene has CDR1 SNHLY and CDR2 FYNNEI. The CDR3 reads CASSGGGGVSTDTQYF. In DNA, the CDR3 is TGTGCCAGCAGTGGAGGAGGCGGGGTTAGCACAGATACGCAGTATTTT.

V is TRBV11-3 and J is TRBJ2-1; a possible D gene is TRBD2 (5 bases). The V gene's germline CDR1 is SGHNT and CDR2 YENEEA. Trimming took 2 bases from V and 5 from J, leaving 10 bases between them. The CDR3 extends over 14 amino acids. The chain's CDR3 is CASSLRDGNNEQFF. The CDR3, as DNA: TGTGCCAGCAGCTTACGGGATGGGAACAATGAGCAGTTCTTC.

The J gene is TRBJ1-1, the V gene TRBV7-9, with D possibly matching TRBD1 (5 bases). The CDR3 runs to 16 residues. Germline V CDR1 and CDR2: SEHNR, FQNEAQ (reference sequence). V was cut by 7 bases and J by 6 bases, with 24 bases left in between. CDR3 residues: CASIGGTTKRVPEAFF. The CDR3 DNA sequence: TGTGCCAGCATTGGGGGGACCACAAAGCGGGTCCCTGAAGCTTTCTTT. Supplemented by reference TRBV7-9 and TRBJ1-1, the full variable domain reads DTGVSQNPRHKITKRGQNVTFRCDPISEHNRLYWYRQTLGQGPEFLTYFQNEAQLEKSRLLSDRFSAERPKGSFSTLEIQRTEQGDSAMYLCASIGGTTKRVPEAFFGQGTRLTVV.